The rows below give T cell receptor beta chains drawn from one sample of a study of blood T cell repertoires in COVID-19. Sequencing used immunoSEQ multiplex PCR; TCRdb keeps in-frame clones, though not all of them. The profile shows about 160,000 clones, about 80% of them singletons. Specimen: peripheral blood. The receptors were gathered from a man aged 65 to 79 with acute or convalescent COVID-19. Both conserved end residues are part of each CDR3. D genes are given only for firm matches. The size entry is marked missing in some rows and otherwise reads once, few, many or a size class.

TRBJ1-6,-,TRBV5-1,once,CASSLEAGINSPLHF,TGCGCCAGCAGCTTGGAGGCAGGGATTAATTCACCCCTCCACTTT
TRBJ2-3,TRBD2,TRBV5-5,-,CASSLGRGLAGVTDTQYF,TGTGCCAGCAGCTTGGGGCGGGGACTAGCGGGGGTCACAGATACGCAGTATTTT
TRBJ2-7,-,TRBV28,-,CASSLVGAQGDTYEQYF,TGTGCCAGCAGTTTAGTTGGGGCGCAGGGTGATACCTACGAGCAGTACTTC
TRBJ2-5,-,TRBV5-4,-,CASSLEPTDQETQYF,TGTGCCAGCAGCTTGGAGCCGACAGATCAAGAGACCCAGTACTTC
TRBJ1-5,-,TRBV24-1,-,CATSAPGQYSNQPQHF,TGTGCCACCAGTGCTCCTGGGCAGTATAGCAATCAGCCCCAGCATTTT
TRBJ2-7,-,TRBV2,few,CASSAIGYEQYF,TGTGCCAGCAGTGCGATCGGCTACGAGCAGTACTTC
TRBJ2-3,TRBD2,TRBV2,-,CASRAGGTAGTDTQYF,TGTGCCAGCAGAGCGGGGGGGACCGCAGGCACAGATACGCAGTATTTT
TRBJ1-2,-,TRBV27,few,CASSPQSGGGYGYTF,TGTGCCAGCAGCCCACAATCGGGGGGTGGCTATGGCTACACCTTC
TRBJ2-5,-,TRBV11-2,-,CASSGGLGGWETQYF,TGTGCCAGCAGCGGCGGCCTCGGCGGTTGGGAGACCCAGTACTTC
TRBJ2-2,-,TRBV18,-,CASPRSLTGTGELFF,TGTGCCAGCCCGCGAAGCCTAACAGGGACCGGGGAGCTGTTTTTT
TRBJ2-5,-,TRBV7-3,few,CASRAPGGGETQYF,TGTGCCAGCAGGGCGCCCGGCGGAGGGGAGACCCAGTACTTC
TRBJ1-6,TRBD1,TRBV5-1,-,CASSLGAGGNSPLHF,TGCGCCAGCAGCTTGGGCGCAGGGGGAAATTCACCCCTCCACTTT
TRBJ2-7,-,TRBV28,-,CASSLSQGYEQYF,TGTGCCAGCAGTTTGAGCCAGGGGTACGAGCAGTACTTC
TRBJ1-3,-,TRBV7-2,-,CASSLVSPSGNTIYF,TGTGCCAGCAGCTTAGTTAGCCCCTCTGGAAACACCATATATTTT
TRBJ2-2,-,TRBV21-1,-,CASRAGQGIPGELFF,TGTGCCAGCAGGGCGGGACAGGGGATCCCCGGGGAGCTGTTTTTT
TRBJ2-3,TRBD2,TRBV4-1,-,CASSRPPRGLAGATDTQYF,TGCGCCAGCAGCCGCCCCCCGAGGGGGCTAGCGGGGGCTACAGATACGCAGTATTTT
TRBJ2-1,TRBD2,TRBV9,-,CASSVGLAEYYNEQFF,TGTGCCAGCAGCGTAGGACTAGCGGAATACTACAATGAGCAGTTCTTC
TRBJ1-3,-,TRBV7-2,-,CASSPMALVKIYF,TGTGCCAGCAGCCCGATGGCCCTCGTCAAAATATATTTT
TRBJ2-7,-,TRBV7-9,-,CASSLAGPGLSYEQYF,TGTGCCAGCAGCTTAGCTGGACCGGGACTCTCCTACGAGCAGTACTTC
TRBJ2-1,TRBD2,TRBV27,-,CASSSGTSGRNEQFF,TGTGCCAGCAGTTCGGGGACTAGCGGGAGGAATGAGCAGTTCTTC
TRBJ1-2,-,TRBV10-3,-,CAIMRQQGGGYTF,TGTGCCATCATGAGGCAGCAGGGAGGCGGCTACACCTTC
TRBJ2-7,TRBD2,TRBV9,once,CASSVASGLAGYEQYF,TGTGCCAGCAGCGTAGCGAGTGGACTAGCGGGATACGAGCAGTACTTC
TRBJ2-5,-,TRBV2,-,CASSEMGIGGTQYF,TGTGCCAGCAGTGAGATGGGGATCGGAGGGACCCAGTACTTC
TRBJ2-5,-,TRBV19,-,CASHPPGQETQYF,TGTGCCAGTCACCCACCGGGCCAAGAGACCCAGTACTTC
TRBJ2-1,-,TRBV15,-,CATNPGRSYNEQFF,TGTGCGACCAATCCAGGGAGGTCCTACAATGAGCAGTTCTTC
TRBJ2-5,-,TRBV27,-,CASSLWAGDGQETQYF,TGTGCCAGCAGTTTATGGGCAGGGGATGGCCAAGAGACCCAGTACTTC
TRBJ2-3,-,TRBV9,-,CASSVGGQFFTDTQYF,TGTGCCAGCAGCGTAGGAGGCCAATTTTTCACAGATACGCAGTATTTT
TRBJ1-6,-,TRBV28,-,CASSLGQQYNSPLHF,TGTGCCAGCAGTTTAGGGCAGCAGTATAATTCACCCCTCCACTTT
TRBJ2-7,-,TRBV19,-,CASSTRRTGRLAESYEQYF,TGTGCCAGTAGTACCCGAAGGACAGGGAGACTAGCGGAAAGTTACGAGCAGTACTTC
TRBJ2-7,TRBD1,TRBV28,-,CASSSGGQVSDEQYF,TGTGCCAGCAGCTCCGGGGGACAGGTGTCCGACGAGCAGTACTTC
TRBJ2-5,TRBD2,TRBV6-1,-,CASSEGSLAARFQETQYF,TGTGCCAGCAGTGAGGGGAGTCTAGCGGCCAGATTCCAAGAGACCCAGTACTTC